The clone carrying this T cell receptor (beta chain) has a count of ten or more. Its target is not known. The sample is drawn from a study of neurological immune-mediated disorders. About the research overall: In a group of around 34 multiple sclerosis patients, roughly 30 had the relapsing-remitting type and 3 had the secondary progressive type.

Whole-study findings and limits: Phylogenetic grouping assigned the repertoires of 18 of 34 multiple sclerosis patients to a single related-CDR3 cluster, which may represent a signature. Neither clinical nor MRI features showed any association with the multiple sclerosis repertoire cluster, and the authors stated that larger cohorts are needed.

Trimming took 4 bases from V and 5 from J; bases not matched to a gene: 7. Germline CDR1 SGDLS, CDR2 YYNGEE. This CDR3 region has 15 residues. The study built unsorted libraries from 2 million PBMCs kept at -80 C. TCRdb reanalysed the 5' RACE reads using MiXCR and keeps one entry per CDR3 protein. The sample lists over 35,000 distinct CDR3 sequences, 2.5% occurring once. The genes are TRBV9 and TRBJ2-3; 10 bases are a match to TRBD2. The receptor was derived from a man aged 50 to 60 with multiple sclerosis. Sequenced sample: PBMCs. The CDR3 region is CASSFSGGRGDTQYF. The CDR3 bases are TGTGCCAGCAGCTTTAGCGGGGGGCGTGGAGATACGCAGTATTTT.